The 21 T cell receptor beta chains listed next were all sequenced from one sample in a study of Ad26.COV2.S vaccination and SARS-CoV-2 variants. Treatment reported: about 20 received Ad26.COV2.S at low or high dose, single or two shots; about 5 received placebo; per-sample allocation not given. Repertoires come from day 63 after the first vaccine or placebo injection. Measured with immunoSEQ multiplex PCR; TCRdb has only the in-frame clones, and not every one. The sample contains around 340,000 clones, roughly 90% of which appear only once. The sample consisted of peripheral blood, taken in a trial of Ad26.COV2.S vaccine versus placebo. The receptors come from a person aged 18 to 65 who received the Ad26.COV2.S COVID-19 vaccine or a placebo.

V usage is TRBV7-9 and J usage is TRBJ2-7, with 13 bases lining up with TRBD2. Germline loops: CDR1 SEHNR, CDR2 FQNEAQ (reference sequence). Losses at the gene ends were 5 bases for V and 7 bases for J; bases not matched to a gene: 11. The CDR3 extends over 16 amino acids. In DNA form, the CDR3 reads TGTGCCAGCAGCGGTCCGGGACTAGCGGGATTGGGAGAGCAGTACTTC. Translated: CASSGPGLAGLGEQYF.

This clone has only one observation. The chain is built from TRBV19 and TRBJ1-5; possibly TRBD1 for D (5 bases). CDR1 LNHDA and CDR2 SQIVND come from the germline V gene (reference sequence). The CDR3 is 13 amino acids. V was shortened by 3 bases and J by 7 bases, with 10 bases between the two germline ends. The CDR3 loop is CASSIPPGQPQHF. Written as DNA, the CDR3 is TGTGCCAGTAGTATTCCCCCAGGGCAGCCCCAGCATTTT. Full variable domain (rest looked up from reference TRBV19 and TRBJ1-5): DGGITQSPKYLFRKEGQNVTLSCEQNLNHDAMYWYRQDPGQGLRLIYYSQIVNDFQKGDIAEGYSVSREKKESFPLTVTSAQKNPTAFYLCASSIPPGQPQHFGDGTRLSIL.

This chain joins TRBV19 and TRBJ1-1; 9 bases are shared with TRBD1. J gave up 1 base and V 7 bases, and 4 bases lay outside the gene matches. There are 14 residues in the CDR3. The V gene's germline CDR1 is LNHDA and CDR2 SQIVND (reference sequence). The CDR3 coding sequence is TGTGCCAGTAAGACAGGGGGACCGAACACTGAAGCTTTCTTT. Protein sequence: CASKTGGPNTEAFF.

V gene TRBV4-2 combines with J gene TRBJ2-7; D perhaps matches TRBD2 (6 bases). Trimming took 0 bases from V and 6 from J, leaving 6 bases between them. Per germline, CDR1 LGHNA and CDR2 YNFKEQ. There are 12 residues in the CDR3. The CDR3, as DNA: TGTGCCAGCAGCCAAGAGGGGGGCGAGCAGTACTTC. It encodes CASSQEGGEQYF.

This rearrangement joins TRBV5-6 to TRBJ2-3; no firm D call. The CDR3 is made up of 13 amino acids. The germline V gene has CDR1 SGHDT and CDR2 YYEEEE. V was clipped by 1 base and J by 1 base, with 4 bases between them. The DNA for the CDR3 is TGTGCCAGCAGCTTGCCCGGCACAGATACGCAGTATTTT. This gives the protein CASSLPGTDTQYF.

The V and J genes are TRBV27 and TRBJ2-1; TRBD2 aligns across 11 bases. This CDR3 has 17 residues. The ends lost 4 bases at V and 2 bases at J; junction bases unmatched: 7. Germline lookup yields CDR1 MNHEY and CDR2 SMNVEV (reference sequence). This CDR3 is CASSSRTSGRTYNEQFF. The DNA for the CDR3 is TGTGCCAGCAGTTCAAGAACTAGCGGGAGAACCTACAATGAGCAGTTCTTC.

CDR3 amino acids: CASSLYGQGARGYTF. CDR3 DNA: TGCGCCAGCAGCTTGTACGGACAGGGGGCCAGAGGCTACACCTTC. The chain has TRBV5-1 and TRBJ1-2, with 11 bases aligning to TRBD1. Germline CDR1 is SGHRS and CDR2 is YFSETQ. The J segment lost 8 bases and the V segment lost 1 base, leaving 7 bases of the junction unmatched. This CDR3 spans 15 amino acids. The full variable domain, its missing parts supplied by reference TRBV5-1 and TRBJ1-2, is KAGVTQTPRYLIKTRGQQVTLSCSPISGHRSVSWYQQTPGQGLQFLFEYFSETQRNKGNFPGRFSGRQFSNSRSEMNVSTLELGDSALYLCASSLYGQGARGYTFGSGTRLTVV.

The chain carries TRBV27 and TRBJ1-2; no clear D gene. The germline V gene encodes CDR1 MNHEY and CDR2 SMNVEV (reference sequence). This CDR3 spans 12 amino acids. Trimming cost V 6 bases and J 1 base, with 6 bases left between them. The CDR3 nucleotides read TGTGCCAGCAGCCGTCATAACTATGGCTACACCTTC. Residues: CASSRHNYGYTF.

This chain connects TRBV5-4 to TRBJ2-1; weak D call: TRBD2 (6 bases). This CDR3 is built from 16 residues. V was shortened by 0 bases and J by 0 bases, with 10 bases between the two germline ends. Germline CDR1 reads SGHNT; CDR2 reads YYREEE (reference sequence). CDR3 sequence: CASSLGSSDSYNEQFF. CDR3 DNA sequence: TGTGCCAGCAGCTTGGGCTCTAGCGACTCCTACAATGAGCAGTTCTTC.

The J gene is TRBJ2-2, the V gene TRBV9; no firm D call. Germline CDR1 and CDR2: SGDLS and YYNGEE. V lost 0 bases to trimming and J lost 1 base, with 7 bases between them. The CDR3 covers 15 residues. CDR3 nucleotide sequence: TGTGCCAGCAGCGTAGATCCGGTGAACACCGGGGAGCTGTTTTTT. Its translation is CASSVDPVNTGELFF.

This chain uses TRBV6-2 or TRBV6-3 with TRBJ2-1; 11 bases line up with TRBD2. Unmatched junction bases numbered 18, after V lost 0 bases and J lost 8 bases. Germline V gives CDR1 MNHEY, CDR2 SVGEGT. The CDR3 loop spans 20 amino acids. As DNA, the CDR3 is TGTGCCAGCAGTTACTCCACTGATTTCTTAGCGGGAGGGCCGGTTTATGAGCAGTTCTTC. The encoded protein is CASSYSTDFLAGGPVYEQFF.

The chain carries TRBV3-1 (or the pseudogene TRBV3-2) and TRBJ1-1; D may be TRBD1 (5 bases). Germline-derived CDR1 and CDR2 are LGHDT and YNNKEL (reference sequence). V lost 4 bases to trimming and J lost 4 bases, with 13 bases between them. This CDR3 comprises 14 residues. The CDR3 is CASSRGLLGTEAFF. The CDR3 bases are TGTGCCAGCAGCCGGGGACTCTTGGGCACTGAAGCTTTCTTT.

The chain joins TRBV28 to TRBJ1-6, with 8 bases matching TRBD1. The CDR3 length is 16 residues. V lost 5 bases to trimming and J lost 7 bases; unmatched junction nucleotides: 10. Germline V lookup: CDR1 MDHEN, CDR2 SYDVKM. Written as DNA, the CDR3 is TGTGCCAGCAGTCCTATCACGACAGGGGTGAATTCACCCCTCCACTTT. Translation gives CASSPITTGVNSPLHF.

The chain carries TRBV24-1 and TRBJ1-2, with 11 positions matching TRBD1. Germline V gene data show CDR1 as KGHDR and CDR2 as SFDVKD. The CDR3 loop spans 15 amino acids. Trimming removed 4 bases from V and 7 bases from J; junction bases left unmatched: 7. CDR3: CATSDQGQGAGGYTF. CDR3 in DNA: TGTGCCACCAGTGACCAAGGACAGGGGGCCGGTGGCTACACCTTC.

The chain is built from TRBV28 and TRBJ1-1; TRBD1 matches 9 bases. V dropped 4 bases and J dropped 10; count of bases not matched to a gene: 7. The CDR3 sequence is 13 residues long. In germline, CDR1 is MDHEN, CDR2 SYDVKM. This chain's CDR3 is CASSSSGTGTAFF. As DNA, the CDR3 is TGTGCCAGCAGTTCCTCCGGGACAGGGACAGCTTTCTTT.

This sequence joins TRBV18 and TRBJ1-5; D is possibly TRBD1 (5 bases). Looked up from germline, CDR1 is KGHSH and CDR2 is LQKENI. This CDR3 contains 13 residues. Trimming stripped 3 bases from V and 4 bases from J, with 7 bases between. The CDR3 spells CASSPGPNQPQHF. CDR3 DNA sequence: TGTGCCAGCTCACCGGGGCCGAATCAGCCCCAGCATTTT.

The gene calls are TRBV7-3 and TRBJ2-1, with TRBD1 matching 7 bases. J was trimmed by 0 bases and V by 0 bases; bases with no gene match: 8. CDR1 and CDR2 (germline): SGHTA, FQGTGA. The CDR3 consists of 18 residues. The CDR3 protein is CASSLTGQMESSYNEQFF. DNA for the CDR3: TGTGCCAGCAGCTTAACGGGACAGATGGAGAGCTCCTACAATGAGCAGTTCTTC.

The chain combines TRBV7-8 with TRBJ2-1; D may be TRBD1 or TRBD2 (5 bases each). This CDR3 spans 14 amino acids. The germline V gene has CDR1 SGHVS and CDR2 FQNEAQ. V was trimmed by 5 bases and J by 4 bases, leaving 12 bases between them. CDR3 region: CASSRDGAYNEQFF. CDR3 DNA sequence: TGTGCCAGCAGCCGAGACGGGGCTTACAATGAGCAGTTCTTC. The whole variable domain, remainder taken from reference TRBV7-8 and TRBJ2-1, is GAGVSQSPRYKVAKRGQDVALRCDPISGHVSLFWYQQALGQGPEFLTYFQNEAQLDKSGLPSDRFFAERPEGSVSTLKIQRTQQEDSAVYLCASSRDGAYNEQFFGPGTRLTVL.

The rearrangement uses TRBV28 and TRBJ1-6, with TRBD1 matching over 8 bases. Germline V CDR1 and CDR2: MDHEN, SYDVKM. The CDR3 loop spans 15 amino acids. After removal of 4 bases from V and 6 bases from J, the junction contained 5 bases not matched to a gene. CDR3 in DNA: TGTGCCAGCAGTTACGCGACAGGGGCTAATTCACCCCTCCACTTT. This gives the protein CASSYATGANSPLHF.

This clone was observed a single time. J is TRBJ2-1 and V is TRBV7-2; maybe TRBD2 (5 bases). In germline, CDR1 is SGHTA, CDR2 FQGNSA. The CDR3 length is 14 residues. The V end lost 6 bases, the J end lost 3 bases, and 12 bases lay between the germline ends. The CDR3 loop is CASSFTRDYNEQFF. The CDR3 DNA sequence: TGTGCCAGCAGTTTTACCCGGGACTACAATGAGCAGTTCTTC.

This clone was counted between two and nine times. The J gene is TRBJ1-4, the V gene TRBV11-2, with TRBD1 matching 8 bases. CDR3 length: 14 residues. Germline CDR1 is SGHAT and CDR2 is FQNNGV. The trim removed 3 bases at V and 8 bases at J, leaving 5 bases unmatched. CDR3 DNA sequence: TGTGCCAGCAGCTTGGACAGGGTGGGAGAAAAACTGTTTTTT. Translation gives CASSLDRVGEKLFF.